These 3 T cell receptor beta chains were all obtained from the same sample, sequenced in a study of tumor-infiltrating lymphocytes in primary liver carcinoma. cDNA specific to TCR beta was made from about 550 ng of total RNA, with a constant-region primer employed for priming. ARM-PCR was slightly modified, and three nested multiplex PCR rounds with it gave rise to the TCR beta libraries. Investigators reported that the first two PCR rounds, at approximately 11 cycles each, used TRBV1-TRBV30 forward primers with a C-beta reverse primer. TCRdb itself ran the multiplex PCR reads through MiXCR, one entry per CDR3 protein. Of about 190,000 distinct CDR3 sequences in the sample, roughly 80% were seen once. Co-extraction yielded RNA and DNA from around 20-30 mg of unsorted bulk tissue. The material sequenced was tumor tissue from primary liver carcinoma. The source is a man aged 35 to 55 with primary liver carcinoma and hepatitis B virus infection.

As regards this clonotype: Germline and junction disagree at one end, which may indicate a read error. This rearrangement joins TRBV11-2 to TRBJ2-6; D gene uncertain. The CDR3 runs to 15 residues. The V gene's germline CDR1 is SGHAT and CDR2 FQNNGV. The CDR3 loop reads CATLWPRSGANVLTF. CDR3 DNA sequence: TGCGCCACCCTGTGGCCGCGCTCTGGGGCCAACGTCCTGACTTTC. The full variable domain, its missing parts supplied by reference TRBV11-2 and TRBJ2-6, is EAGVAQSPRYKIIEKRQSVAFWCNPISGHATLYWYQQILGQGPKLLIQFQNNGVVDDSQLPKDRFSAERLKGVDSTLKIQPAKLEDSAVYLCATLWPRSGANVLTFGAGSRLTVL.

Worth noting for this clonotype: One end of the junction is discordant with germline, which a read error may explain. This chain connects TRBV30 to TRBJ2-2; D perhaps matches TRBD2 (6 bases). The CDR3 spans 17 residues. Per the germline V gene, CDR1 is GTSNPN and CDR2 is SVGIG (reference sequence). CDR3 protein: CAWIGRGRPINTGELYF. CDR3 coding DNA: TGTGCCTGGATTGGTAGAGGGAGGCCGATAAACACCGGGGAGCTGTATTTT. The variable domain in full, with the rest retrieved from reference TRBV30 and TRBJ2-2, is SQTIHQWPATLVQPVGSPLSLECTVEGTSNPNLYWYRQAAGRGLQLLFYSVGIGQISSEVPQNLSASRPQDRQFILSSKKLLLSDSGFYLCAWIGRGRPINTGELYFGEGSRLTVL.

Worth noting for this clonotype: One end of the junction fails to match germline, which may point to a read error. The chain uses TRBV28 and TRBJ2-1, with D tentatively TRBD1 or TRBD2 (5 bases each). Germline V gives CDR1 MDHEN, CDR2 SYDVKM. The CDR3 is 14 residues long. As DNA, the CDR3 is TGTTCCAGCAGTTCCCCCAGGGAGTGGGATGAGCAGTTCTTC. It yields the protein CSSSSPREWDEQFF.